This passage covers 16 T cell receptor beta chains from one sample sequenced in a study of spatial heterogeneity in lung cancer. The time point denotes: sample taken at primary tumor resection. In each case, whole RNA from tumor, nontumor lung or frozen PBMC was sequenced unsorted. Via MiXCR, TCRdb re-called the 5' RACE reads, giving one row per CDR3 protein. The sample yields roughly 18,000 distinct CDR3 sequences, around 19% seen once. Sample: PBMCs, taken at surgery. These receptors were collected from a male donor with early-stage non-small cell lung cancer.

This clonotype was counted a single time. The chain links TRBV4-1 to TRBJ2-3, with 9 bases fitting TRBD2. The V segment lost 2 bases and the J segment 4 bases; nucleotides outside the gene matches: 7. CDR3 length: 16 amino acids. Per germline, CDR1 MGHRA and CDR2 YSYEKL. The CDR3 DNA is TGCGCCAGCAGCCAACCTATCGCGGGGGGGTCAGATACGCAGTATTTT. Amino acids: CASSQPIAGGSDTQYF.

This clonotype was counted many times. The V call is TRBV5-1, the J call TRBJ2-3; D ambiguous. Deletions cut 1 base from V and 1 base from J, with 4 bases between. The CDR3 consists of 13 residues. CDR1 is SGHRS, CDR2 YFSETQ, per germline. The CDR3 loop is CASSLKGTDTQYF. As DNA, the CDR3 is TGCGCCAGCAGCTTGAAAGGCACAGATACGCAGTATTTT.

This clonotype has just a few counts. The J gene is TRBJ1-2, the V gene TRBV4-2, with D uncertain. The CDR3 has 15 amino acids. The germline CDR1 and CDR2 sequences are LGHNA and YNFKEQ. Trimming took 4 bases from V and 2 from J, leaving 14 bases between them. CDR3 DNA sequence: TGTGCCAGCAGCCGATATTCGTCGGGGAACTATGGCTACACCTTC. Its protein product is CASSRYSSGNYGYTF.

V is TRBV19 and J is TRBJ1-1; no reliable D call. The V end was cut by 3 bases, the J end by 0 bases, with 8 bases between. Germline CDR1 is LNHDA and CDR2 is SQIVND (reference sequence). The CDR3 is made up of 14 amino acids. Here the CDR3 DNA reads TGTGCCAGTAGTATGGGCTGGGTGAACACTGAAGCTTTCTTT. It is translated as CASSMGWVNTEAFF. The full variable domain, rest sourced from reference TRBV19 and TRBJ1-1, is DGGITQSPKYLFRKEGQNVTLSCEQNLNHDAMYWYRQDPGQGLRLIYYSQIVNDFQKGDIAEGYSVSREKKESFPLTVTSAQKNPTAFYLCASSMGWVNTEAFFGQGTRLTVV.

This clonotype was observed at least ten times. The V call is TRBV24-1, the J call TRBJ2-5; 7 bases fit TRBD2. The ends lost 4 bases at V and 5 bases at J; junction bases unmatched: 9. Looked up from germline, CDR1 is KGHDR and CDR2 is SFDVKD. The CDR3 extends over 15 amino acids. The CDR3, as DNA: TGTGCCACCAGTGAGAGGGTAGCGGGCCGGGAGACCCAGTACTTC. The encoded protein is CATSERVAGRETQYF.

The chain has TRBV27 and TRBJ1-6; no definite D call. Trimming shortened V by 5 bases and J by 3 bases, and 8 bases separated the two germline ends. The CDR3 length is 14 residues. The germline CDR1 and CDR2 sequences are MNHEY and SMNVEV (reference sequence). This chain's CDR3 is CASSEGYYNSPLHF. The CDR3 DNA reads as TGTGCCAGCAGTGAGGGATACTATAATTCACCCCTCCACTTT.

The chain recombines TRBV18 with TRBJ1-2; D is undetermined. V was cut by 2 bases and J by 5 bases, with 12 bases left in between. This CDR3 region has 14 residues. The germline V gene encodes CDR1 KGHSH and CDR2 LQKENI. CDR3 amino acids: CASSPRTGIYGYTF. The CDR3 nucleotides read TGTGCCAGCTCACCAAGGACCGGAATATATGGCTACACCTTC.

The chain is built from TRBV19 and TRBJ1-2; no clear D. This CDR3 is 13 amino acids long. In germline, CDR1 is LNHDA, CDR2 SQIVND (reference sequence). Trimming took off 6 bases at V and 8 bases at J, with 16 bases between the two ends. CDR3 amino acids: CASRTNLIRGYTF. The CDR3 DNA is TGTGCCAGTAGGACTAACCTCATCAGAGGCTACACCTTC.

The chain's CDR3 is CASRGGATDTQYF. For the CDR3, the DNA is TGCGCCAGCAGAGGGGGGGCCACAGATACGCAGTATTTT. This chain links TRBV5-1 with TRBJ2-3, with D possibly being TRBD2 (7 bases). The germline V gene encodes CDR1 SGHRS and CDR2 YFSETQ. The CDR3 is 13 residues long. Trimming shortened V by 5 bases and J by 2 bases, and 9 bases separated the two germline ends.

A few counts support this clonotype. The rearrangement uses TRBV18 and TRBJ1-4; D remains unclear. Germline assignment: CDR1 KGHSH and CDR2 LQKENI. V was clipped by 1 base and J by 0 bases, with 12 bases between them. The length of the CDR3 is 17 residues. The CDR3 DNA is TGTGCCAGCTCACCACTGCAGACTAAAGCAACTAATGAAAAACTGTTTTTT. Translated, it gives CASSPLQTKATNEKLFF.

In this sample, this clonotype turned up many times. V and J are TRBV7-9 and TRBJ2-2; D possibly corresponds to TRBD2 (6 bases). CDR3 length: 15 residues. Germline V lookup: CDR1 SEHNR, CDR2 FQNEAQ (reference sequence). V was shortened by 3 bases and J by 0 bases, with 8 bases between the two germline ends. The CDR3 loop reads CASSFLAPNTGELFF. The CDR3 bases are TGTGCCAGCAGCTTCCTAGCGCCGAACACCGGGGAGCTGTTTTTT.

This clonotype was counted between two and nine times. This rearrangement joins TRBV9 to TRBJ2-7, with TRBD1 as a possible D gene (6 bases). The V gene lost 0 bases and the J gene lost 6 bases, with 10 bases spanning the gap. Germline V gene data show CDR1 as SGDLS and CDR2 as YYNGEE. CDR3 length equals 13 residues. The CDR3 DNA reads TGTGCCAGCAGCGTAGAGTGGGGGCGCGAGCAGTACTTC. Encoded protein: CASSVEWGREQYF.

At least ten counts were recorded for this clonotype. This chain uses TRBV3-1 with TRBJ1-2, with D possibly being TRBD1 (6 bases). This CDR3 is 16 amino acids long. CDR1 is LGHDT and CDR2 is YNNKEL in the germline V gene (reference sequence). Trimming took 0 bases from V and 4 from J, leaving 15 bases between them. The CDR3 loop reads CASSQDGQGLTYGYTF. In DNA, the CDR3 is TGTGCCAGCAGCCAAGACGGGCAGGGGTTGACCTATGGCTACACCTTC.

By share, this clonotype counts as medium-sized. J is TRBJ2-4 and V is TRBV4-2; 9 nucleotides match TRBD1. This CDR3 contains 18 residues. The germline gives CDR1 LGHNA, CDR2 YNFKEQ. J lost 0 bases, V lost 4 bases, and 10 bases had no gene match. CDR3 DNA: TGTGCCAGCAGCCTCACAGGGGGCAACATTCCAGCCAAAAACATTCAGTACTTC. Amino acid sequence: CASSLTGGNIPAKNIQYF.

This clonotype was seen a handful of times. The chain recombines TRBV13 with TRBJ2-3; D ambiguous. CDR1 PRHDT and CDR2 FYEKMQ come from the germline V gene (reference sequence). The CDR3 runs to 13 residues. Trimming removed 2 bases from V and 4 bases from J, with 7 bases in between. CDR3 sequence (DNA): TGTGCCAGCAGCTTACCTGGTTCAGATACGCAGTATTTT. Its protein product is CASSLPGSDTQYF.

Concerning this clonotype: Since a much larger clone is just one base distant, this may be a read error. This rearrangement joins TRBV27 to TRBJ2-7; the D gene is possibly TRBD1 (6 bases). Per germline, CDR1 MNHEY and CDR2 SMNVEV (reference sequence). V was cut by 4 bases and J by 9 bases, with 16 bases left in between. This CDR3 is 13 amino acids long. The CDR3 region is CASSSLTGLRQYF. The CDR3, as DNA: TGTGCCAGCAGTTCCTTGACAGGCCTCAGGCAGTACTTC.